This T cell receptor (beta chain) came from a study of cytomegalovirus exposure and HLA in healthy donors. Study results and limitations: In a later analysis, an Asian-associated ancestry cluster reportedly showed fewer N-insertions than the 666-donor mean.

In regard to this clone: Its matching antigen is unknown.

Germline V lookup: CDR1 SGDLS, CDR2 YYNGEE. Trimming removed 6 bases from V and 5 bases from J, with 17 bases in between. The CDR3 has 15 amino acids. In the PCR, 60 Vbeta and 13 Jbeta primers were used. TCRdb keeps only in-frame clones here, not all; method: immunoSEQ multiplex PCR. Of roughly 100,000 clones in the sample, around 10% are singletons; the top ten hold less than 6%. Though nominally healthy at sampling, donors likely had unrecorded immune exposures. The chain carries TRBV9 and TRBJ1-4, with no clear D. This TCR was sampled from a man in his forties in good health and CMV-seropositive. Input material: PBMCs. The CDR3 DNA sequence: TGTGCCAGCAACATAGGAGGGCAGGAAAATGAAAAACTGTTTTTT. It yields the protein CASNIGGQENEKLFF.